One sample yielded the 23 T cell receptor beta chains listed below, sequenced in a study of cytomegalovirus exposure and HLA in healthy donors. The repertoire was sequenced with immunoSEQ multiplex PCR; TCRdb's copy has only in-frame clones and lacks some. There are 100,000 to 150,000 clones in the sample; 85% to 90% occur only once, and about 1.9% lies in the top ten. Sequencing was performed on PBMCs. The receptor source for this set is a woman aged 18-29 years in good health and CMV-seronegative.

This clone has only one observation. The chain's CDR3 is CATLSNSYEQYF. DNA of the CDR3: TGTGCCACCCTTTCTAACTCCTACGAGCAGTACTTC. The V call is TRBV27, the J call TRBJ2-7; D gene uncertain. Trimming pared 10 bases from V and 0 bases from J, leaving 10 bases between. Germline V gives CDR1 MNHEY, CDR2 SMNVEV (reference sequence). CDR3 length: 12 amino acids.

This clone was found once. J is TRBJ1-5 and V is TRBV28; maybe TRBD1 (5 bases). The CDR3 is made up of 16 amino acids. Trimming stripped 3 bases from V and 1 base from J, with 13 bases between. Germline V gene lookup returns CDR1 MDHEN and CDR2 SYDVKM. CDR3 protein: CASSFSGMGSNQPQHF. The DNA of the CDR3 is TGTGCCAGCAGTTTCTCAGGGATGGGCAGCAATCAGCCCCAGCATTTT.

The CDR3 reads CASSGDRKETQYF. For the CDR3, the DNA is TGTGCCAGCAGTGGGGACAGAAAAGAGACCCAGTACTTC. The genes are TRBV6-1 and TRBJ2-5, with 7 bases identical to TRBD1. Germline CDR1 is MNHNS and CDR2 is SASEGT. The CDR3 contains 13 residues. After removal of 4 bases from V and 3 bases from J, the junction contained 2 bases not matched to a gene.

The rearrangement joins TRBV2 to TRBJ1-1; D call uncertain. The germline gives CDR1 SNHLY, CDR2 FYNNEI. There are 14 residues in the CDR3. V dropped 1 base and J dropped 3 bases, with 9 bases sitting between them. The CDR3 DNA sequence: TGTGCCAGCAGTGAAGGCCGAGGGTACACTGAAGCTTTCTTT. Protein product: CASSEGRGYTEAFF.

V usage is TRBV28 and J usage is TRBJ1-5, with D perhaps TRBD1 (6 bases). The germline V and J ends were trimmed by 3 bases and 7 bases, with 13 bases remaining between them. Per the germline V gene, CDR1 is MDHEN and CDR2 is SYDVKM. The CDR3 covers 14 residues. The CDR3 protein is CASSFGTGFQPQHF. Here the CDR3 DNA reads TGTGCCAGCAGTTTTGGCACAGGGTTCCAGCCCCAGCATTTT.

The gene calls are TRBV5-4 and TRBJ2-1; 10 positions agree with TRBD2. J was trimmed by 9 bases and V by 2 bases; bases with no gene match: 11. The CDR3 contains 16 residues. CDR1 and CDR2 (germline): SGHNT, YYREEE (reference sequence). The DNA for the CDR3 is TGTGCCAGCAGCTTCTCCATAACTAGCGGGAAAGGTGAGCAGTTCTTC. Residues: CASSFSITSGKGEQFF.

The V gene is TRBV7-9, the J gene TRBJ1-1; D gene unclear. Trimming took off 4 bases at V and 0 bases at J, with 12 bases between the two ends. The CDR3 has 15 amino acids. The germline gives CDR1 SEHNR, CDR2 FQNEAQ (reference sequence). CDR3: CASSSGSSMNTEAFF. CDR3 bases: TGTGCCAGCAGCTCCGGGTCCTCGATGAACACTGAAGCTTTCTTT. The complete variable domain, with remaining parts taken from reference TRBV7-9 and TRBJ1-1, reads DTGVSQNPRHKITKRGQNVTFRCDPISEHNRLYWYRQTLGQGPEFLTYFQNEAQLEKSRLLSDRFSAERPKGSFSTLEIQRTEQGDSAMYLCASSSGSSMNTEAFFGQGTRLTVV.

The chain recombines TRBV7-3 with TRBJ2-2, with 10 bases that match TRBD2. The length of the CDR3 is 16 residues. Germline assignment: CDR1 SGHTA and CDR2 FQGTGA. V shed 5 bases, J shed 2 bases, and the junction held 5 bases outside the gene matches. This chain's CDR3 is CASSPTSGVNTGELFF. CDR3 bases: TGTGCCAGCAGCCCTACTAGCGGGGTAAACACCGGGGAGCTGTTTTTT.

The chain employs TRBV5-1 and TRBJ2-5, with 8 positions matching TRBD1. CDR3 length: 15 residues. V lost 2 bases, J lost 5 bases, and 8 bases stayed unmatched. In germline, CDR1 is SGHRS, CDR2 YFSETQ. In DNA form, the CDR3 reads TGCGCCAGCAGCTTAGACAGGGGCATGATGGAGACCCAGTACTTC. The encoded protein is CASSLDRGMMETQYF.

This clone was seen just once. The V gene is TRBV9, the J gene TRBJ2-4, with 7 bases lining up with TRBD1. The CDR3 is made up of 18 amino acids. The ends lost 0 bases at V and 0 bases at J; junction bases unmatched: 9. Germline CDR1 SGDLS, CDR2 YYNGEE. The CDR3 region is CASSVDSDRDLAKNIQYF. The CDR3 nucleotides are TGTGCCAGCAGCGTAGACTCAGACAGGGACCTAGCCAAAAACATTCAGTACTTC.

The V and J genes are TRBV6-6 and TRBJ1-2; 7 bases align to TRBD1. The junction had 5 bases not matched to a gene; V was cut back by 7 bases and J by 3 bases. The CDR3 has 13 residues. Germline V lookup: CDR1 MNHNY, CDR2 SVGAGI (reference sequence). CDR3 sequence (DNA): TGTGCCAGCACCAGGGGGGAGGACTATGGCTACACCTTC. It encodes CASTRGEDYGYTF.

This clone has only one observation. The CDR3 DNA sequence: TGTGCCAGCAGTTTCGCACCAATTCCACAGGGGTCTGGAAACACCATATATTTT. It specifies CASSFAPIPQGSGNTIYF. The rearrangement links TRBV2 to TRBJ1-3; 7 bases fit TRBD1. V dropped 5 bases and J dropped 1; count of bases not matched to a gene: 14. The CDR3 is 18 amino acids. Germline-derived CDR1 and CDR2 are SNHLY and FYNNEI.

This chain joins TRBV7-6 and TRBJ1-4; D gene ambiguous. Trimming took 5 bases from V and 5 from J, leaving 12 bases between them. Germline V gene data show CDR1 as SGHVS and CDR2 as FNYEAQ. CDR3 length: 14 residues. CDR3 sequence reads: CASSEQTSNEKLFF. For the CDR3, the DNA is TGTGCCAGCAGCGAACAGACGAGCAATGAAAAACTGTTTTTT.

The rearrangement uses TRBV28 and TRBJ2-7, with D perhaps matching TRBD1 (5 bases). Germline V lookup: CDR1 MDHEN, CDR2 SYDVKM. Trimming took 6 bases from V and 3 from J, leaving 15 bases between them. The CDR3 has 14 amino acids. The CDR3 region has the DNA TGTGCCAGCAGATGGTCGCAGGGATTCTACGAGCAGTACTTC. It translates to CASRWSQGFYEQYF.

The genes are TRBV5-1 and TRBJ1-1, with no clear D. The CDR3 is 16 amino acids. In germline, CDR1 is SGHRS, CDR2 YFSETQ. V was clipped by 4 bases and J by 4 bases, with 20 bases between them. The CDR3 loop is CASSHRQVAESTEAFF. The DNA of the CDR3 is TGCGCCAGCAGCCACCGACAAGTTGCCGAGAGCACTGAAGCTTTCTTT.

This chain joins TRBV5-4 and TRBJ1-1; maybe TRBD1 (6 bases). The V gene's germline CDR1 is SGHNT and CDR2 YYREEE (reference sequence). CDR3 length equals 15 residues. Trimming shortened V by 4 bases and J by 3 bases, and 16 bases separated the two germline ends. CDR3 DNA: TGTGCCAGCAGCGGGGTGGACAGACGGGACACTGAAGCTTTCTTT. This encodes CASSGVDRRDTEAFF.

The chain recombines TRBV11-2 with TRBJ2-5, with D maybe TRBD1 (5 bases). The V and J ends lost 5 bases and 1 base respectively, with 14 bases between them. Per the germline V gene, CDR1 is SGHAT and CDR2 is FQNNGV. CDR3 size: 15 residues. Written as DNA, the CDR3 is TGTGCCAGCAGCCGTCAACAGGTCCCCCAAGAGACCCAGTACTTC. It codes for CASSRQQVPQETQYF.

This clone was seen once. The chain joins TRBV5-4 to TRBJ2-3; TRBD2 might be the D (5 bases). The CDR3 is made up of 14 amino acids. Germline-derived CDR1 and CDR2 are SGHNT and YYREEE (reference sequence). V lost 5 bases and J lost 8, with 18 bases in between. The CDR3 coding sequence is TGTGCCAGCAGTTCAGACTACGTGACGGGTACGCAGTATTTT. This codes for CASSSDYVTGTQYF.

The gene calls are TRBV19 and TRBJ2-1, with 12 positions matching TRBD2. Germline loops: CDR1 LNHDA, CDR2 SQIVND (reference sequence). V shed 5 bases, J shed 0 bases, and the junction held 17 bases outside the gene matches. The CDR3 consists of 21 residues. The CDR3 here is CASSLQAPLQTSGGSYNEQFF. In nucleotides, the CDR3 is TGTGCCAGTAGTCTCCAAGCCCCCCTCCAGACTAGCGGGGGCTCCTACAATGAGCAGTTCTTC.

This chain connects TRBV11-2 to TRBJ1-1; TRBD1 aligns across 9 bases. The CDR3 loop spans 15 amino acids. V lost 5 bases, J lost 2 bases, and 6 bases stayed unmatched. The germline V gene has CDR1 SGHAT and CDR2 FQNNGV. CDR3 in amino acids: CASSGHRGRNTEAFF. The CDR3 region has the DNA TGTGCCAGCAGCGGGCACAGGGGGCGCAACACTGAAGCTTTCTTT.

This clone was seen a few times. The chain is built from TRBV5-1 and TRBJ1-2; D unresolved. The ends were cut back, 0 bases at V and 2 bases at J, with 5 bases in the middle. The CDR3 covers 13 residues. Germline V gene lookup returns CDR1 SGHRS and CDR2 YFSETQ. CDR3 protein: CASSLGGNYGYTF. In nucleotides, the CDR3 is TGCGCCAGCAGCTTGGGTGGCAACTATGGCTACACCTTC.

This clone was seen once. This chain's CDR3 is CSVRSGTETQYF. CDR3 in DNA: TGCAGCGTTCGTAGCGGGACGGAGACCCAGTACTTC. This sequence joins TRBV29-1 and TRBJ2-5, with 8 nucleotides matching TRBD2. CDR3 length: 12 residues. Looked up from germline, CDR1 is SQVTM and CDR2 is ANQGSEA. With 5 bases clipped from V and 5 bases from J, the junction kept 4 bases outside the gene matches.

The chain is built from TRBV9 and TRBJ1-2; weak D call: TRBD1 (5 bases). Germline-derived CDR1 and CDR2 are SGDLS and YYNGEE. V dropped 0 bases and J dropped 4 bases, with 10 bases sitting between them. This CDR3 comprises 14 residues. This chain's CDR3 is CASSVVAGGYGYTF. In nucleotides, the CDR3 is TGTGCCAGCAGCGTAGTCGCGGGGGGCTATGGCTACACCTTC.